This T cell receptor (beta chain) was found in a study of T cell repertoires in cytomegalovirus infection. Study details: Both CMV infection and a matching HLA type were indicated by public TCR beta signatures. The study's findings and limits: The ex vivo response showed dominance by HLA-C-restricted CMV-specific TCR beta clonotypes. Carriers of CMV and the relevant HLA type were discriminated by public TCR beta frequency.

TCRdb re-derived calls from the reads in MiXCR, one entry per CDR3 protein. Of about 530,000 distinct CDR3 sequences in the sample, 26% are singletons; the top ten hold around 14%. Comment on this clonotype: Its target is not known.

This CDR3 is 12 amino acids long. The germline V gene encodes CDR1 SGHVS and CDR2 FNYEAQ. V was cut by 3 bases and J by 5 bases, with 8 bases left in between. The rearrangement joins TRBV7-6 to TRBJ2-7, with unresolved D. This clonotype originated in a human donor in good health (CMV status not recorded). Some clones in this sample may be carry-over from other donors' samples. The material sequenced was PBMCs. The CDR3 DNA follows: TGTGCCAGCAGCTTTAATGGGGACGAGCAGTACTTC. This translates into CASSFNGDEQYF.